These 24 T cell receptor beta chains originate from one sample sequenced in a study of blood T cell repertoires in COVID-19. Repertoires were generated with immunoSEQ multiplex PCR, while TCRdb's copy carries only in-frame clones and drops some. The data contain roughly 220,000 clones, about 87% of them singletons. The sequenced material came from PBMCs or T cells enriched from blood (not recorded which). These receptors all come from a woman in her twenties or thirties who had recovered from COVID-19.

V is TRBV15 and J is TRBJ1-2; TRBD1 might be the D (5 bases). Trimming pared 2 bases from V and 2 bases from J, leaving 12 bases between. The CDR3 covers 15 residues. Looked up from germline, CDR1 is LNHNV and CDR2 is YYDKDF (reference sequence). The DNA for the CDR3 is TGTGCCACCAGCAGATCCAGGGTCACGAACTATGGCTACACCTTC. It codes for CATSRSRVTNYGYTF.

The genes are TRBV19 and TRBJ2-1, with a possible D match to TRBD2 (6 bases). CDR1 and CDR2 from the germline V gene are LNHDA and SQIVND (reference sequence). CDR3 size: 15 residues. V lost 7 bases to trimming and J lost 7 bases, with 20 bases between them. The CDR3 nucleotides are TGTGCCAGTACTCCCTTGGAGGGGTCGGGAAATGAGCAGTTCTTC. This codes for CASTPLEGSGNEQFF.

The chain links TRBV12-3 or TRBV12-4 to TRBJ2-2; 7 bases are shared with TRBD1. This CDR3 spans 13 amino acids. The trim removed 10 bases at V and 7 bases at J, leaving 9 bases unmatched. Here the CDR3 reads CATRTGLYGELFF. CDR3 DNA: TGTGCCACCAGGACAGGCTTATACGGGGAGCTGTTTTTT.

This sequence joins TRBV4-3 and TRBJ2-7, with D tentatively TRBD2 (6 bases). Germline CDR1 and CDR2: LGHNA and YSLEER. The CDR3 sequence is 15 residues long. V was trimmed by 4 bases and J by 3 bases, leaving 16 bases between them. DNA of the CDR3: TGCGCCAGCAGCCGCGGGACGCAATCACTCTACGAGCAGTACTTC. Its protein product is CASSRGTQSLYEQYF.

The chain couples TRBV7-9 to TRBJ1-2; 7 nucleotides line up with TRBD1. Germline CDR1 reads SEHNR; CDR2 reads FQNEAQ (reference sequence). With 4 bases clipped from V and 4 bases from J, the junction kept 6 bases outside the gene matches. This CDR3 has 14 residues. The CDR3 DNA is TGTGCCAGCAGCTCATCGACAGGGACCTATGGCTACACCTTC. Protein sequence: CASSSSTGTYGYTF.

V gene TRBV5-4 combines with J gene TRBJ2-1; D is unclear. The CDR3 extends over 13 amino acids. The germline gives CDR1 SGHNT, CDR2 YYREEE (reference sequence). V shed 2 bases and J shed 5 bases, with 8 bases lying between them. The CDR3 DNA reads TGTGCCAGCAGCTTACCAGGAAACAATGAGCAGTTCTTC. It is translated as CASSLPGNNEQFF.

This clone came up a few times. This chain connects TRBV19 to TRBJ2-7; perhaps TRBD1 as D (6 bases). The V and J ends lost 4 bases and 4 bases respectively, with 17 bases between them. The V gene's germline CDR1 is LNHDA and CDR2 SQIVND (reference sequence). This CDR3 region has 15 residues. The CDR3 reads CASSNTFTGSYEQYF. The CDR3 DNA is TGTGCCAGTAGTAATACATTTACAGGGTCATACGAGCAGTACTTC. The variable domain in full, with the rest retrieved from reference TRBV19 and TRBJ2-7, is DGGITQSPKYLFRKEGQNVTLSCEQNLNHDAMYWYRQDPGQGLRLIYYSQIVNDFQKGDIAEGYSVSREKKESFPLTVTSAQKNPTAFYLCASSNTFTGSYEQYFGPGTRLTVT.

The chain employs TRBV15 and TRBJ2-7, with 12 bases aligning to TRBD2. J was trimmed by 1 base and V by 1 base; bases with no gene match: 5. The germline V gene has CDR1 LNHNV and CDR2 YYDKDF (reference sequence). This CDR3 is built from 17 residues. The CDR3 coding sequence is TGTGCCACCAGCAGAGCACCCGGGACTAGCGGGTCCTACGAGCAGTACTTC. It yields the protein CATSRAPGTSGSYEQYF.

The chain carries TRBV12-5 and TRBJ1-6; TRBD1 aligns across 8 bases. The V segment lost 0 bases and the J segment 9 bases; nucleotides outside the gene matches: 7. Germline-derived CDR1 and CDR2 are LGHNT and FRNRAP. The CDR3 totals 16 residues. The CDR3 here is CASGLVTGGSSSPLHF. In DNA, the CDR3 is TGTGCTAGTGGTTTGGTAACAGGGGGTTCTAGTTCACCCCTCCACTTT.

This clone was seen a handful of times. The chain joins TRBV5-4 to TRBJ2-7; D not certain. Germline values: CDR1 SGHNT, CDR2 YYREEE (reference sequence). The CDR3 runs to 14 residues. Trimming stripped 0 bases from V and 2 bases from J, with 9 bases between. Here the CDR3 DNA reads TGTGCCAGCAGCTTGGGCATAGCCACCTACGAGCAGTACTTC. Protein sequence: CASSLGIATYEQYF.

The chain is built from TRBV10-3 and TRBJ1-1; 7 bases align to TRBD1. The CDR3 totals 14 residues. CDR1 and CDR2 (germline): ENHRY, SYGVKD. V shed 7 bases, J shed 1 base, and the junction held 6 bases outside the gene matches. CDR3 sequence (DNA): TGTGCCATCACCACCGGGACAGAGAACACTGAAGCTTTCTTT. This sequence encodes CAITTGTENTEAFF.

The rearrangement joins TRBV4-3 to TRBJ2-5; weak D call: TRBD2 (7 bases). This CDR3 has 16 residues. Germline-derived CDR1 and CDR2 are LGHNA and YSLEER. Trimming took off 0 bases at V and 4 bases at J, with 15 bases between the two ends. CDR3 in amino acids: CASSQERGGRGETQYF. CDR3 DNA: TGCGCCAGCAGCCAAGAAAGGGGGGGGAGGGGAGAGACCCAGTACTTC.

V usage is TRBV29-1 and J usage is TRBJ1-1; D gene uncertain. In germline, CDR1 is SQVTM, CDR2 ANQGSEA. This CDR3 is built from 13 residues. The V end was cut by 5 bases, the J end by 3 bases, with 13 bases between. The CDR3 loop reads CSVRELWDTEAFF. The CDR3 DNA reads TGCAGCGTTCGGGAGCTTTGGGACACTGAAGCTTTCTTT.

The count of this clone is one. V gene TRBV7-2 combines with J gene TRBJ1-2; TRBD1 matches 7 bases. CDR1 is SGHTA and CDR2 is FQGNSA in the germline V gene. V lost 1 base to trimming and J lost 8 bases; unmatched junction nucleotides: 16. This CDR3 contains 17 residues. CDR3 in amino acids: CASSLEPSAALRGGYTF. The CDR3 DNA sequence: TGTGCCAGCAGCTTAGAACCGTCGGCAGCTCTCAGGGGGGGCTACACCTTC.

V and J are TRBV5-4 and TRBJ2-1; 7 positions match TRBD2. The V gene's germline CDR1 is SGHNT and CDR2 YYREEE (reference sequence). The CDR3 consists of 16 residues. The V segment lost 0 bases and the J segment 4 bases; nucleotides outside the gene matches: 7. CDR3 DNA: TGTGCCAGCAGCTTGGACCCTAGCGGTGGATACAATGAGCAGTTCTTC. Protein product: CASSLDPSGGYNEQFF.

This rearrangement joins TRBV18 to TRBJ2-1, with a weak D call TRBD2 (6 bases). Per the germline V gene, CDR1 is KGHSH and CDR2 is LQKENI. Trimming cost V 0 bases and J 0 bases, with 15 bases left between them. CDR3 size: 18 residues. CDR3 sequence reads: CASSPPRGRETSYNEQFF. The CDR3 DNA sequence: TGTGCCAGCTCACCACCGCGGGGCAGGGAGACCTCCTACAATGAGCAGTTCTTC.

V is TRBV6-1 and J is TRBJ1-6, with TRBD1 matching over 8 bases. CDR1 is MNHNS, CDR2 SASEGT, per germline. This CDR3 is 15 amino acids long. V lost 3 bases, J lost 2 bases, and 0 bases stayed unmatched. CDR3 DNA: TGTGCCAGCAGTGAGGACAGGGCCTATAATTCACCCCTCCACTTT. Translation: CASSEDRAYNSPLHF.

The CDR3 sequence: CASSQDGGGRGYGYTF. CDR3 nucleotides: TGCGCCAGCAGCCAAGATGGAGGGGGCCGTGGCTATGGCTACACCTTC. This chain joins TRBV4-3 and TRBJ1-2, with 7 bases that match TRBD1. Losses at the gene ends were 0 bases for V and 4 bases for J; bases not matched to a gene: 8. Per the germline V gene, CDR1 is LGHNA and CDR2 is YSLEER. This CDR3 region has 16 residues.

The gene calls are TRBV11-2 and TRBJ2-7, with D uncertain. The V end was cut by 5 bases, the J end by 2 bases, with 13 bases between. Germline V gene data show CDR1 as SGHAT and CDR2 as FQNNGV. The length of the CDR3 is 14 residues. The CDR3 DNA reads TGTGCCAGCAGCCCCCGTCCCTTTGCCTACGAGCAGTACTTC. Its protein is CASSPRPFAYEQYF. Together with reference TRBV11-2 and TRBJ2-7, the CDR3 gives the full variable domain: EAGVAQSPRYKIIEKRQSVAFWCNPISGHATLYWYQQILGQGPKLLIQFQNNGVVDDSQLPKDRFSAERLKGVDSTLKIQPAKLEDSAVYLCASSPRPFAYEQYFGPGTRLTVT.

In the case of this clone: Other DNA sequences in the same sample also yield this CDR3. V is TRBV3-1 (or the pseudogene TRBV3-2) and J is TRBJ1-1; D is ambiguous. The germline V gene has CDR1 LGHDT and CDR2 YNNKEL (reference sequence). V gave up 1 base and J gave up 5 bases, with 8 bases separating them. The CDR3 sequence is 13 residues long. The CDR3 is CASSQVGGTEAFF. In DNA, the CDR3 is TGTGCCAGCAGCCAAGTGGGAGGAACTGAAGCTTTCTTT.

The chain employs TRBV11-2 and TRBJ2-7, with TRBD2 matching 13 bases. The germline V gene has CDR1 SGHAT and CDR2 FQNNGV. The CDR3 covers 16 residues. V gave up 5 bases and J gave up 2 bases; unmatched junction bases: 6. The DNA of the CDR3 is TGTGCCAGCAGCCCCCCACTAGCGGGGGGGCCCTACGAGCAGTACTTC. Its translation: CASSPPLAGGPYEQYF. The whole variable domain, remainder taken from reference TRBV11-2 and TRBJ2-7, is EAGVAQSPRYKIIEKRQSVAFWCNPISGHATLYWYQQILGQGPKLLIQFQNNGVVDDSQLPKDRFSAERLKGVDSTLKIQPAKLEDSAVYLCASSPPLAGGPYEQYFGPGTRLTVT.

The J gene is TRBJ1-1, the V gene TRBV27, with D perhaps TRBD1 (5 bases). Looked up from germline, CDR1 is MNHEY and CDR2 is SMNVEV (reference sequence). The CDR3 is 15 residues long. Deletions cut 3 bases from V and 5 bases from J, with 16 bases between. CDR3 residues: CASSFITGVGTEAFF. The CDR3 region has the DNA TGTGCCAGCAGTTTCATAACAGGAGTAGGGACTGAAGCTTTCTTT.

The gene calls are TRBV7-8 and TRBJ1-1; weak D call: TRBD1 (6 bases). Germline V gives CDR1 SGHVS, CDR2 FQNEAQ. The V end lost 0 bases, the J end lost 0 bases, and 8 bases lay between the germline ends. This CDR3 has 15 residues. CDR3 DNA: TGTGCCAGCAGCTTAGCGACAGGCTTGAACACTGAAGCTTTCTTT. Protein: CASSLATGLNTEAFF.

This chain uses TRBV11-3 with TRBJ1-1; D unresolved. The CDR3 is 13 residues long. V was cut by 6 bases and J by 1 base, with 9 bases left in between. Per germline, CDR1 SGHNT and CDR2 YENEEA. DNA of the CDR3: TGTGCCAGCAGTGGTAGAGAGAACACTGAAGCTTTCTTT. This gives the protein CASSGRENTEAFF.